The clone carrying this T cell receptor (beta chain) came up many times. The sample originates from a study of T cells in Graves' hyperthyroidism and ophthalmopathy. Study at large: Sampling of peripheral blood happened at initial diagnosis, prior to any treatment.

From germline, CDR1 is GTSNPN and CDR2 SVGIG (reference sequence). Losses at the gene ends were 3 bases for V and 1 base for J; bases not matched to a gene: 5. CDR3 length: 15 residues. Amplification targeted TCR beta CDR3 regions from RNA transcripts. First-round RT-PCR targeting the TCR CDR3 was performed with the HTBI primer set. TCRdb re-called the multiplex PCR reads through MiXCR, storing one row per CDR3 protein. The sample lists 400,000 to 500,000 distinct CDR3 sequences; about 13% were seen once. The sequence was collected from a woman aged 18-29 years with Graves' hyperthyroidism. The V and J genes are TRBV30 and TRBJ2-2; 7 nucleotides agree with TRBD1. What was sequenced was blood. CDR3 loop: CAWSVTGWNTGELFF. In DNA, the CDR3 is TGTGCCTGGAGCGTGACAGGGTGGAACACCGGGGAGCTGTTTTTT.